These 11 T cell receptor beta chains originate from one sample sequenced in a study of shared clonotypes between healthy human individuals. The table came from immunoSEQ multiplex PCR; TCRdb's copy has only in-frame clones and leaves some out. The sample shows about 980,000 clones, roughly 72% of them seen only once. Sequenced input: memory CD4+ T cells sorted from blood. The subset denotes: CD45RA-negative fraction. The receptors derive from a man between 18 and 29 years old in good health.

This chain connects TRBV7-2 to TRBJ2-5, with 15 bases fitting TRBD2. After removal of 5 bases from V and 5 bases from J, the junction contained 3 bases not matched to a gene. Germline assignment: CDR1 SGHTA and CDR2 FQGNSA. The CDR3 runs 15 residues. The CDR3 sequence is CASSEGTSGRETQYF. The CDR3 DNA reads TGTGCCAGCAGCGAGGGGACTAGCGGGAGGGAGACCCAGTACTTC.

The chain links TRBV28 to TRBJ2-2; possible D gene TRBD1, 5 bases. The V gene's germline CDR1 is MDHEN and CDR2 SYDVKM. Trimming removed 8 bases at V and 8 bases at J, with 21 bases between. This CDR3 spans 15 amino acids. As DNA, the CDR3 is TGTGCCAGCCCCCCCGCGGCAGGGAAGGGGGGGGAGCTGTTTTTT. This sequence encodes CASPPAAGKGGELFF.

The chain is built from TRBV5-1 and TRBJ1-6; D not resolved. The CDR3 has 14 residues. Germline values: CDR1 SGHRS, CDR2 YFSETQ. V dropped 0 bases and J dropped 10 bases, with 11 bases sitting between them. DNA for the CDR3: TGCGCCAGCAGCTTGGGGAACTCGAGGTCACCCCTCCACTTT. It is translated as CASSLGNSRSPLHF.

This clone was counted only a few times. This chain links TRBV18 with TRBJ2-3; D call uncertain. The germline gives CDR1 KGHSH, CDR2 LQKENI. This CDR3 region has 13 residues. The V end was cut by 5 bases, the J end by 9 bases, with 15 bases between. CDR3 loop: CASSSPTSATQYF. The CDR3, as DNA: TGTGCCAGCTCATCCCCTACGTCGGCGACGCAGTATTTT.

The chain employs TRBV7-8 and TRBJ1-2; TRBD1 matches at 7 bases. V gave up 3 bases and J gave up 4 bases; unmatched junction bases: 11. This CDR3 is built from 16 residues. Germline values: CDR1 SGHVS, CDR2 FQNEAQ. The CDR3 region is CASSLKRTGLFYGYTF. CDR3 coding DNA: TGTGCCAGCAGCTTGAAAAGGACAGGCCTTTTCTATGGCTACACCTTC.

The V call is TRBV6-5, the J call TRBJ2-2; possibly TRBD1 for D (5 bases). Germline V gene sequence: CDR1 MNHEY, CDR2 SVGAGI. V dropped 2 bases and J dropped 2 bases, with 9 bases sitting between them. This CDR3 is 15 amino acids long. The CDR3 DNA follows: TGTGCCAGCAGTTACGGGGCCTTAAACACCGGGGAGCTGTTTTTT. It yields the protein CASSYGALNTGELFF.

This rearrangement joins TRBV19 to TRBJ2-5, with D perhaps given as TRBD1 or TRBD2 (5 bases each). Germline CDR1 is LNHDA and CDR2 is SQIVND (reference sequence). V was clipped by 4 bases and J by 9 bases, with 15 bases between them. The CDR3 has 13 residues. DNA of the CDR3: TGTGCCAGTAGTACCGGGACCCCGGAGGCCCAGTACTTC. As protein: CASSTGTPEAQYF. Full variable domain (missing parts from reference TRBV19 and TRBJ2-5): DGGITQSPKYLFRKEGQNVTLSCEQNLNHDAMYWYRQDPGQGLRLIYYSQIVNDFQKGDIAEGYSVSREKKESFPLTVTSAQKNPTAFYLCASSTGTPEAQYFGPGTRLLVL.

The V gene is TRBV2, the J gene TRBJ1-4; D possibly corresponds to TRBD1 (6 bases). CDR1 is SNHLY, CDR2 FYNNEI, per germline. Trimming left V 4 bases short and J 7 bases short, with 16 bases between. The CDR3 has 15 amino acids. CDR3 protein: CASSASGVMSEKLFF. The DNA for the CDR3 is TGTGCCAGCAGTGCGTCAGGGGTAATGAGTGAAAAACTGTTTTTT.

The chain has TRBV4-2 and TRBJ2-3; D not certain. The V gene lost 2 bases and the J gene lost 5 bases, with 11 bases spanning the gap. Germline CDR1 is LGHNA and CDR2 is YNFKEQ. The CDR3 runs 14 residues. CDR3 region: CASSQTSDGDTQYF. The CDR3 DNA reads TGTGCCAGCAGCCAAACAAGCGATGGAGATACGCAGTATTTT.

This clone occurred a few times. J is TRBJ2-3 and V is TRBV5-1, with TRBD2 identical over 7 bases. Germline-derived CDR1 and CDR2 are SGHRS and YFSETQ. Trimming took 4 bases from V and 4 from J; bases not matched to a gene: 9. This CDR3 is 15 amino acids long. CDR3 protein: CASSVAGEWADTQYF. In DNA, the CDR3 is TGCGCCAGCAGCGTGGCGGGGGAGTGGGCAGATACGCAGTATTTT.

The chain recombines TRBV10-1 with TRBJ1-2; TRBD1 matches 8 bases. Germline CDR1 and CDR2: WNHNN and SYGVQD (reference sequence). The V segment lost 2 bases and the J segment 2 bases; nucleotides outside the gene matches: 4. The CDR3 has 15 residues. In nucleotides, the CDR3 is TGCGCCAGCAGTGAGGTCAGGGGGCCCAACTATGGCTACACCTTC. Its protein product is CASSEVRGPNYGYTF.